This TCR beta chain was recovered during a study of memory CD4+ T cells and cytomegalovirus serostatus. TCRdb's copy holds only in-frame clones and misses some; the assay was immunoSEQ multiplex PCR. This table has 40,000 to 55,000 clones, about 86% appearing once. The CDR3 has 15 residues. From germline, CDR1 is MGHDK and CDR2 SYGVNS. Deletions cut 5 bases from V and 2 bases from J, with 12 bases between. Study-wide results and caveats: Each of some 67 CMV-associated TCRbeta sequences occurred in one to five individuals.

Single viable CD3+CD4+CD8-CD45RO+ cells were sorted as the memory CD4+ T cells. Concerning this clone itself: Its antigen is currently unknown.

This clonotype originated in an adult in good health and CMV-seropositive. The source material was memory CD4+ T cells from blood. The chain uses TRBV25-1 and TRBJ2-2; a weak D match, TRBD2 (5 bases). The CDR3 DNA follows: TGTGCCAGCAGTCCTTGGACTGGAAACACCGGGGAGCTGTTTTTT. This translates into CASSPWTGNTGELFF.